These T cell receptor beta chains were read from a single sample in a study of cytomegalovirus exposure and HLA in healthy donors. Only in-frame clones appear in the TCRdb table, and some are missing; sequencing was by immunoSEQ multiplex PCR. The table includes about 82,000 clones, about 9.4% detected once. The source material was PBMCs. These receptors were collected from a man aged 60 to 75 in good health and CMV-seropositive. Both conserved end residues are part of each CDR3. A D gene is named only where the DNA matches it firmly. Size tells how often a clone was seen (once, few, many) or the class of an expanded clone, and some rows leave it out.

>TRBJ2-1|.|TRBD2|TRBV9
CASSIRLAGANEQFF
TGTGCCAGCAGCATTCGACTAGCGGGAGCAAATGAGCAGTTCTTC
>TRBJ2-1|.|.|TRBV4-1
CASSPRGAGIYEQFF
TGCGCCAGCAGCCCCCGGGGAGCCGGTATCTATGAGCAGTTCTTC
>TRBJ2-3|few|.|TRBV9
CASSEPTDTQYF
TGTGCCAGCAGCGAGCCTACAGATACGCAGTATTTT
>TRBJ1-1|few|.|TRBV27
CASSRSGYTEAFF
TGTGCCAGCAGTCGGTCAGGGTACACTGAAGCTTTCTTT
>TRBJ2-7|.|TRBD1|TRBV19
CASSRDREYEQYF
TGTGCCAGTAGTAGGGACAGGGAATACGAGCAGTACTTC
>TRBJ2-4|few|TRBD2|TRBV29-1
CSAGTSGNIQYF
TGCAGCGCCGGGACTAGCGGGAACATTCAGTACTTC
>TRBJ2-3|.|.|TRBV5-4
CASSLELGTDTQYF
TGTGCCAGCAGCTTGGAACTCGGCACAGATACGCAGTATTTT
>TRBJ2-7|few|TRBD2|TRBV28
CASSFFGGRGPPGEQYF
TGTGCCAGCAGTTTCTTCGGCGGGAGGGGGCCTCCGGGCGAGCAGTACTTC
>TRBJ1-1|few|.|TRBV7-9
CASSLQQGNTEAFF
TGTGCCAGCAGCTTACAACAGGGGAACACTGAAGCTTTCTTT
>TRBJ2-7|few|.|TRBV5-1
CASSLAVSYEQYF
TGCGCCAGCAGCTTGGCAGTCTCCTACGAGCAGTACTTC
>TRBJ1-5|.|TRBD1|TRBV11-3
CASTNPKTGSHQPQHF
TGTGCCAGCACCAACCCAAAGACAGGGAGCCATCAGCCCCAGCATTTT